Presented here are 28 T cell receptor beta chains from one specimen sequenced in a study of shared clonotypes between healthy human individuals. Assay: immunoSEQ multiplex PCR; the TCRdb copy retains only in-frame clones and omits some. The repertoire holds fewer than 1.6 million clones, with about 98.5% as singletons. What was sequenced was naive CD4+ T cells sorted from blood. The subset denotes: CD45RA+ positively selected. The receptors here all came from a man aged 25 to 40 in good health.

Regarding this clone: The junction does not match germline at one end; this may be a read error. This chain connects TRBV11-2 to TRBJ2-1; 9 nucleotides align to TRBD2. Germline CDR1 reads SGHAT; CDR2 reads FQNNGV. CDR3 length: 15 residues. The CDR3 DNA reads TGTGCCAGCAAAACGTCTAGCGGGATTTACAATGGGCAGTTCTTC. This gives the protein CASKTSSGIYNGQFF.

This sequence joins TRBV29-1 and TRBJ2-4; 7 bases line up with TRBD2. The CDR3 is 12 amino acids. Trimming at V came to 6 bases and at J to 9 bases, leaving 8 bases not matched to a gene. Germline CDR1 reads SQVTM; CDR2 reads ANQGSEA. The CDR3: CSVERGTGIQYF. CDR3 bases: TGCAGCGTGGAGCGGGGCACGGGCATTCAGTACTTC.

CDR3 protein: CASSFFGGNTGELFF. The CDR3 DNA is TGTGCCAGCAGCTTTTTTGGGGGGAACACCGGGGAGCTGTTTTTT. The chain employs TRBV5-6 and TRBJ2-2; the D call may be TRBD1 or TRBD2 (5 bases each). V was trimmed by 2 bases and J by 1 base, leaving 9 bases between them. CDR1 is SGHDT and CDR2 is YYEEEE in the germline V gene. The CDR3 consists of 15 residues. The variable domain in full, completed from reference TRBV5-6 and TRBJ2-2, reads DAGVTQSPTHLIKTRGQQVTLRCSPKSGHDTVSWYQQALGQGPQFIFQYYEEEERQRGNFPDRFSGHQFPNYSSELNVNALLLGDSALYLCASSFFGGNTGELFFGEGSRLTVL.

The chain links TRBV5-5 to TRBJ2-2; 9 nucleotides line up with TRBD1. V shed 4 bases and J 6 bases; nucleotides not matched to a gene: 7. The CDR3 has 15 residues. Germline CDR1 is SGHKS and CDR2 is YYEKEE (reference sequence). CDR3 sequence reads: CASSRDRVGAGELFF. As DNA, the CDR3 is TGTGCCAGCAGCCGGGACAGGGTTGGCGCCGGGGAGCTGTTTTTT.

The chain is built from TRBV6-1 and TRBJ2-5; D is possibly TRBD1 (7 bases). V lost 8 bases and J 5 bases, leaving 15 bases between the germline ends. Germline CDR1 MNHNS, CDR2 SASEGT. The CDR3 extends over 13 amino acids. CDR3 sequence: CASRTGGGETQYF. The CDR3 nucleotides read TGTGCCAGCCGGACAGGAGGAGGGGAGACCCAGTACTTC.

V is TRBV30 and J is TRBJ1-4; tentative D call: TRBD1 (5 bases). The germline CDR1 and CDR2 sequences are GTSNPN and SVGIG (reference sequence). V dropped 2 bases and J dropped 7 bases, with 11 bases sitting between them. CDR3 length: 13 amino acids. CDR3 coding DNA: TGTGCCTGGAGTAGCCGACAGTTTGAAAAACTGTTTTTT. This codes for CAWSSRQFEKLFF.

The chain is built from TRBV5-8 and TRBJ2-7; TRBD2 agrees at 11 bases. Germline V lookup: CDR1 SGHTS, CDR2 YDEGEE. The junction had 9 bases not matched to a gene; V was cut back by 1 base and J by 3 bases. This CDR3 contains 17 residues. This CDR3 is CASSLFVLAGGGYEQYF. CDR3 nucleotide sequence: TGTGCCAGCAGCTTGTTTGTCCTAGCGGGAGGCGGCTACGAGCAGTACTTC.

This chain joins TRBV4-3 and TRBJ2-7; D ambiguous. CDR1 LGHNA and CDR2 YSLEER come from the germline V gene. V shed 0 bases and J shed 2 bases, with 14 bases lying between them. The CDR3 sequence is 16 residues long. The CDR3 sequence is CASSQDHLGRAYEQYF. CDR3 DNA: TGCGCCAGCAGCCAAGATCATCTAGGCAGAGCCTACGAGCAGTACTTC.

V is TRBV6-1 and J is TRBJ2-7; D may be TRBD2 (5 bases). The CDR3 is made up of 15 amino acids. Germline lookup yields CDR1 MNHNS and CDR2 SASEGT. Trimming cost V 0 bases and J 1 base, with 10 bases left between them. The CDR3 loop reads CASSEAERSSYEQYF. Written as DNA, the CDR3 is TGTGCCAGCAGTGAAGCTGAGCGGAGTTCCTACGAGCAGTACTTC.

The rearrangement uses TRBV6-6 and TRBJ1-1; tentative D call: TRBD1 (5 bases). Germline V gives CDR1 MNHNY, CDR2 SVGAGI (reference sequence). CDR3 size: 13 residues. Trimming took 5 bases from V and 12 from J, leaving 19 bases between them. The DNA of the CDR3 is TGTGCCAGCAGTCATCCGGGACTTACGGAGACTTTCTTT. It codes for CASSHPGLTETFF.

This clone was recorded a few times. This chain connects TRBV25-1 to TRBJ1-3, with D uncertain. The germline gives CDR1 MGHDK, CDR2 SYGVNS. V lost 0 bases, J lost 2 bases, and 8 bases lay in between. CDR3 size: 15 residues. The CDR3 sequence is CASSEYGVAGNTIYF. DNA of the CDR3: TGTGCCAGCAGTGAATACGGGGTGGCTGGAAACACCATATATTTT.

The V and J genes are TRBV2 and TRBJ2-7, with TRBD1 matching 10 bases. CDR3 length: 14 residues. The germline CDR1 and CDR2 sequences are SNHLY and FYNNEI. Unmatched junction bases numbered 5, after V lost 7 bases and J lost 2 bases. CDR3 amino acids: CASTRQGATYEQYF. CDR3 bases: TGTGCCAGCACGAGACAGGGGGCAACCTACGAGCAGTACTTC.

The chain has TRBV9 and TRBJ2-3; maybe TRBD2 (6 bases). CDR1 SGDLS and CDR2 YYNGEE come from the germline V gene. CDR3 length equals 13 residues. With 0 bases removed from V and 10 bases from J, the gap between germline ends came to 12 bases. The CDR3 bases are TGTGCCAGCAGCGTAGAGACGATAGCGGCGCAGTATTTT. It codes for CASSVETIAAQYF. Full variable domain (remainder filled in from reference TRBV9 and TRBJ2-3): DSGVTQTPKHLITATGQRVTLRCSPRSGDLSVYWYQQSLDQGLQFLIQYYNGEERAKGNILERFSAQQFPDLHSELNLSSLELGDSALYFCASSVETIAAQYFGPGTRLTVL.

The V and J genes are TRBV11-2 and TRBJ2-5; 7 bases are shared with TRBD2. Germline CDR1 reads SGHAT; CDR2 reads FQNNGV. V trimming: 4 bases; J trimming: 5 bases; junction bases outside the gene matches: 10. The CDR3 covers 15 residues. Here the CDR3 DNA reads TGTGCCAGCAGCTCTTACCCGAGCGGGGTTGAGACCCAGTACTTC. Protein: CASSSYPSGVETQYF.

V usage is TRBV11-3 and J usage is TRBJ2-2, with D tentatively TRBD1 (5 bases). The germline V and J ends were trimmed by 1 base and 6 bases, with 9 bases remaining between them. Germline V gene sequence: CDR1 SGHNT, CDR2 YENEEA. The CDR3 length is 14 residues. The CDR3 region is CASSLGQLAGELFF. The CDR3 bases are TGTGCCAGCAGCTTAGGACAGTTGGCCGGGGAGCTGTTTTTT.

The chain links TRBV5-4 to TRBJ2-5; D may correspond to TRBD1 or TRBD2 (7 bases each). Between the trimmed V and J ends, which lost 4 bases and 2 bases, there was a span of 18 bases. This CDR3 contains 16 residues. Germline CDR1 and CDR2: SGHNT and YYREEE (reference sequence). CDR3: CASSPRQGGSQETQYF. The DNA for the CDR3 is TGTGCCAGCAGCCCTAGACAGGGAGGGTCACAAGAGACCCAGTACTTC.

V gene TRBV9 combines with J gene TRBJ2-2; TRBD1 might be the D (5 bases). The CDR3 covers 15 residues. V lost 0 bases and J 4 bases, leaving 10 bases between the germline ends. Germline lookup yields CDR1 SGDLS and CDR2 YYNGEE. The CDR3 bases are TGTGCCAGCAGCGTAGAGGGGCAGAGCACCGGGGAGCTGTTTTTT. It specifies CASSVEGQSTGELFF.

J is TRBJ1-5 and V is TRBV7-6; D unresolved. The germline V gene has CDR1 SGHVS and CDR2 FNYEAQ. This CDR3 spans 13 amino acids. With 5 bases removed from V and 6 bases from J, the gap between germline ends came to 11 bases. CDR3 coding DNA: TGTGCCAGCAGCCCCCAACTGGGTCAGCCCCAGCATTTT. It translates to CASSPQLGQPQHF. The whole variable domain, filled in from reference TRBV7-6 and TRBJ1-5, reads GAGVSQSPRYKVTKRGQDVALRCDPISGHVSLYWYRQALGQGPEFLTYFNYEAQQDKSGLPNDRFSAERPEGSISTLTIQRTEQRDSAMYRCASSPQLGQPQHFGDGTRLSIL.

The V gene is TRBV30, the J gene TRBJ1-5, with TRBD1 as a possible D gene (6 bases). The length of the CDR3 is 13 residues. The germline V gene encodes CDR1 GTSNPN and CDR2 SVGIG (reference sequence). V was pared by 4 bases and J by 6 bases, with 13 bases between. The CDR3 DNA follows: TGTGCCTGGACGGGGGGGCACGGTCAGCCCCAGCATTTT. This sequence encodes CAWTGGHGQPQHF.

This clone was recorded once. The junction differs from germline at one of its ends, possibly a read error. The chain joins TRBV7-7 to TRBJ2-2; 7 nucleotides match TRBD2. The CDR3 sequence is 16 residues long. Per the germline V gene, CDR1 is SSHAT and CDR2 is FNYEAQ (reference sequence). The CDR3 sequence: CASSLETGRETGELFF. CDR3 nucleotide sequence: TGTGCTAGCAGCTTAGAGACGGGGAGGGAGACCGGGGAGCTGTTTTTT.

V usage is TRBV5-1 and J usage is TRBJ2-3, with 7 positions matching TRBD2. The CDR3 loop spans 18 amino acids. Trimming removed 4 bases from V and 2 bases from J; junction bases left unmatched: 16. In germline, CDR1 is SGHRS, CDR2 YFSETQ. In nucleotides, the CDR3 is TGCGCCAGCAGCCCTTGGGGCGTTGGAGCGGGAATCACAGATACGCAGTATTTT. Encoded protein: CASSPWGVGAGITDTQYF.

The V call is TRBV13, the J call TRBJ2-7; D gene uncertain. The CDR3 extends over 17 amino acids. V lost 3 bases and J 3 bases, leaving 21 bases between the germline ends. Germline V lookup: CDR1 PRHDT, CDR2 FYEKMQ (reference sequence). The CDR3 DNA reads as TGTGCCAGCAGCTTTATCCCGATCGACTCCATTAGCTACGAGCAGTACTTC. Amino acids: CASSFIPIDSISYEQYF.

The rearrangement joins TRBV19 to TRBJ2-2; D not resolved. V was cut by 8 bases and J by 0 bases, with 7 bases left in between. Germline values: CDR1 LNHDA, CDR2 SQIVND (reference sequence). CDR3 length: 13 amino acids. In DNA, the CDR3 is TGTGCCAGTTGGTCAGCGAACACCGGGGAGCTGTTTTTT. The encoded protein is CASWSANTGELFF.

The chain carries TRBV28 and TRBJ2-7, with 11 bases aligning to TRBD2. The trim removed 2 bases at V and 2 bases at J, leaving 8 bases unmatched. Germline CDR1 and CDR2: MDHEN and SYDVKM. The CDR3 has 17 amino acids. Here the CDR3 DNA reads TGTGCCAGCAGTTTACCTTTTGTAGCGGGAGGGACCTACGAGCAGTACTTC. Protein product: CASSLPFVAGGTYEQYF. The whole variable domain, filled in from reference TRBV28 and TRBJ2-7, reads DVKVTQSSRYLVKRTGEKVFLECVQDMDHENMFWYRQDPGLGLRLIYFSYDVKMKEKGDIPEGYSVSREKKERFSLILESASTNQTSMYLCASSLPFVAGGTYEQYFGPGTRLTVT.

The genes are TRBV7-9 and TRBJ2-3, with TRBD1 as a possible D gene (5 bases). The V end was cut by 3 bases, the J end by 3 bases, with 10 bases between. The CDR3 consists of 14 residues. CDR1 SEHNR and CDR2 FQNEAQ come from the germline V gene (reference sequence). This chain's CDR3 is CASSLERGTDTQYF. The DNA for the CDR3 is TGTGCCAGCAGCTTGGAAAGGGGTACAGATACGCAGTATTTT. The entire variable domain, with the rest obtained from reference TRBV7-9 and TRBJ2-3, is as follows: DTGVSQNPRHKITKRGQNVTFRCDPISEHNRLYWYRQTLGQGPEFLTYFQNEAQLEKSRLLSDRFSAERPKGSFSTLEIQRTEQGDSAMYLCASSLERGTDTQYFGPGTRLTVL.

The chain joins TRBV19 to TRBJ1-1, with a tentative D call TRBD1 (5 bases). Germline values: CDR1 LNHDA, CDR2 SQIVND (reference sequence). The CDR3 contains 16 residues. V was shortened by 3 bases and J by 1 base, with 15 bases between the two germline ends. The DNA of the CDR3 is TGTGCCAGTAGTATGGGGTGGTTGGGACCGAACACTGAAGCTTTCTTT. Encoded protein: CASSMGWLGPNTEAFF.

The V call is TRBV14, the J call TRBJ2-7; the D is unclear. Germline V CDR1 and CDR2: SGHDN, FVKESK. The CDR3 consists of 14 residues. V gave up 2 bases and J gave up 0 bases, with 8 bases separating them. CDR3 coding DNA: TGTGCCAGCAGCCAAACCGCAAGCTCCTACGAGCAGTACTTC. The encoded protein is CASSQTASSYEQYF.

Only one count was recorded for this clone. The gene calls are TRBV10-3 and TRBJ2-7; D may be TRBD1 (6 bases). The V end lost 6 bases, the J end lost 5 bases, and 17 bases lay between the germline ends. Germline CDR1 reads ENHRY; CDR2 reads SYGVKD. This CDR3 contains 14 residues. CDR3 loop: CAISDLQGYHEQYF. The CDR3 DNA sequence: TGTGCCATCAGCGATCTACAGGGCTACCACGAGCAGTACTTC.